Each of the 13 T cell receptor beta chains below was sequenced from the same sample in a study of cytomegalovirus exposure and HLA in healthy donors. This PCR relied on a set of 60 Vbeta primers and 13 Jbeta primers. This table comes from immunoSEQ multiplex PCR, and its TCRdb copy is limited to in-frame clones, with some not included. Here the sample spans 55,000 to 80,000 clones, 65% to 70% being singletons. Sequencing was carried out using PBMCs. All receptors derive from a man in his forties in good health and CMV-seropositive.

The V call is TRBV12-5, the J call TRBJ2-1; 7 bases agree with TRBD1. This CDR3 region has 12 residues. Looked up from germline, CDR1 is LGHNT and CDR2 is FRNRAP. V lost 1 base to trimming and J lost 10 bases; unmatched junction nucleotides: 1. The CDR3 loop is CASGLDRGEQFF. Here the CDR3 DNA reads TGTGCTAGTGGTTTGGACAGGGGCGAGCAGTTCTTC. Full variable domain (missing parts from reference TRBV12-5 and TRBJ2-1): DARVTQTPRHKVTEMGQEVTMRCQPILGHNTVFWYRQTMMQGLELLAYFRNRAPLDDSGMPKDRFSAEMPDATLATLKIQPSEPRDSAVYFCASGLDRGEQFFGPGTRLTVL.

By sample share, this clone is medium-sized. This same CDR3 is encoded by further DNA sequences in the sample. This rearrangement joins TRBV9 to TRBJ2-3; a weak D match, TRBD2 (5 bases). The CDR3 is made up of 15 amino acids. CDR1 is SGDLS and CDR2 is YYNGEE in the germline V gene. Trimming took off 4 bases at V and 0 bases at J, with 12 bases between the two ends. The CDR3 region is CASSSWTASTDTQYF. CDR3 DNA: TGTGCCAGCAGCTCCTGGACTGCTAGCACAGATACGCAGTATTTT. Full variable domain (remainder filled in from reference TRBV9 and TRBJ2-3): DSGVTQTPKHLITATGQRVTLRCSPRSGDLSVYWYQQSLDQGLQFLIQYYNGEERAKGNILERFSAQQFPDLHSELNLSSLELGDSALYFCASSSWTASTDTQYFGPGTRLTVL.

The genes are TRBV14 and TRBJ2-7; 7 bases fit TRBD1. This CDR3 contains 14 residues. Germline assignment: CDR1 SGHDN and CDR2 FVKESK. J was trimmed by 6 bases and V by 4 bases; bases with no gene match: 9. The DNA of the CDR3 is TGTGCCAGCAGCCGAAGACAGGGTTTGCGCGAGCAGTACTTC. Translation gives CASSRRQGLREQYF.

This rearrangement joins TRBV30 to TRBJ1-5, with a tentative D call TRBD1 (5 bases). Germline loops: CDR1 GTSNPN, CDR2 SVGIG (reference sequence). This CDR3 is 14 amino acids long. The V and J ends lost 3 bases and 9 bases respectively, with 18 bases between them. This CDR3 reads CAWSLTVGQGPQHF. DNA of the CDR3: TGTGCCTGGAGCCTCACAGTGGGCCAGGGGCCCCAGCATTTT.

This clone was seen a handful of times. The chain carries TRBV29-1 and TRBJ2-7; D might be TRBD2 (6 bases). Germline V gives CDR1 SQVTM, CDR2 ANQGSEA. The CDR3 is 13 residues long. The V gene lost 4 bases and the J gene lost 5 bases, with 15 bases spanning the gap. DNA for the CDR3: TGCAGCGTTGCGGGAGTTTCAAGGAACGAGCAGTACTTC. Translation gives CSVAGVSRNEQYF.

The chain couples TRBV18 to TRBJ1-1, with TRBD1 matching 11 bases. CDR1 is KGHSH and CDR2 is LQKENI in the germline V gene. Losses at the gene ends were 6 bases for V and 0 bases for J; bases not matched to a gene: 3. This CDR3 is 15 amino acids long. In nucleotides, the CDR3 is TGTGCCAGCTCCGGGACAGGGGGGATGAACACTGAAGCTTTCTTT. Protein sequence: CASSGTGGMNTEAFF.

This clone was seen a few times. The rearrangement joins TRBV4-1 to TRBJ1-5; D gene uncertain. From germline, CDR1 is MGHRA and CDR2 YSYEKL. The CDR3 loop spans 16 amino acids. V was clipped by 1 base and J by 2 bases, with 12 bases between them. Here the CDR3 reads CASSQVGPVGNQPQHF. DNA for the CDR3: TGCGCCAGCAGCCAAGTGGGCCCGGTTGGCAATCAGCCCCAGCATTTT.

The V and J genes are TRBV5-1 and TRBJ1-1, with a weak D call TRBD1 (5 bases). Per the germline V gene, CDR1 is SGHRS and CDR2 is YFSETQ. The CDR3 spans 15 residues. Trimming pared 1 base from V and 2 bases from J, leaving 12 bases between. This CDR3 reads CASSLSSGLNTEAFF. The CDR3 DNA reads TGCGCCAGCAGCTTGTCTTCAGGGCTCAACACTGAAGCTTTCTTT.

The V gene is TRBV2, the J gene TRBJ1-4, with 12 bases identical to TRBD1. The J segment lost 7 bases and the V segment lost 5 bases, leaving 11 bases of the junction unmatched. This CDR3 has 17 residues. Germline V CDR1 and CDR2: SNHLY, FYNNEI. In DNA, the CDR3 is TGTGCCAGCAGTCCCGGGACAGGGGGCGCGACAGGTGAAAAACTGTTTTTT. Protein product: CASSPGTGGATGEKLFF.

Here the CDR3 reads CASRQNPTGTTSGNTIYF. The CDR3 DNA is TGCGCCAGCAGACAAAATCCGACAGGGACCACCTCTGGAAACACCATATATTTT. V is TRBV5-1 and J is TRBJ1-3, with TRBD1 identical over 7 bases. Germline assignment: CDR1 SGHRS and CDR2 YFSETQ. V dropped 5 bases and J dropped 0; count of bases not matched to a gene: 14. The CDR3 sequence is 18 residues long. The variable domain in full, with the rest retrieved from reference TRBV5-1 and TRBJ1-3, is KAGVTQTPRYLIKTRGQQVTLSCSPISGHRSVSWYQQTPGQGLQFLFEYFSETQRNKGNFPGRFSGRQFSNSRSEMNVSTLELGDSALYLCASRQNPTGTTSGNTIYFGEGSWLTVV.

V usage is TRBV11-2 and J usage is TRBJ2-5; D is possibly TRBD2 (5 bases). This CDR3 comprises 13 residues. Trimming cost V 5 bases and J 0 bases, with 7 bases left between them. The germline gives CDR1 SGHAT, CDR2 FQNNGV. CDR3 nucleotide sequence: TGTGCCAGCAGCACGGGAAACCAAGAGACCCAGTACTTC. Residues: CASSTGNQETQYF.

The CDR3 loop reads CASTSGGIVDTQYF. CDR3 nucleotide sequence: TGTGCCAGTACGAGCGGGGGGATTGTAGATACGCAGTATTTT. The chain combines TRBV19 with TRBJ2-3; 9 bases are shared with TRBD2. The trim removed 7 bases at V and 5 bases at J, leaving 7 bases unmatched. The V gene's germline CDR1 is LNHDA and CDR2 SQIVND (reference sequence). CDR3 length equals 14 residues.

The chain uses TRBV7-9 and TRBJ2-7; D is unresolved. V lost 5 bases and J 0 bases, leaving 5 bases between the germline ends. From germline, CDR1 is SEHNR and CDR2 FQNEAQ (reference sequence). CDR3 length: 12 amino acids. CDR3 nucleotide sequence: TGTGCCAGCAGCCCCAGCTCCTACGAGCAGTACTTC. This sequence encodes CASSPSSYEQYF.